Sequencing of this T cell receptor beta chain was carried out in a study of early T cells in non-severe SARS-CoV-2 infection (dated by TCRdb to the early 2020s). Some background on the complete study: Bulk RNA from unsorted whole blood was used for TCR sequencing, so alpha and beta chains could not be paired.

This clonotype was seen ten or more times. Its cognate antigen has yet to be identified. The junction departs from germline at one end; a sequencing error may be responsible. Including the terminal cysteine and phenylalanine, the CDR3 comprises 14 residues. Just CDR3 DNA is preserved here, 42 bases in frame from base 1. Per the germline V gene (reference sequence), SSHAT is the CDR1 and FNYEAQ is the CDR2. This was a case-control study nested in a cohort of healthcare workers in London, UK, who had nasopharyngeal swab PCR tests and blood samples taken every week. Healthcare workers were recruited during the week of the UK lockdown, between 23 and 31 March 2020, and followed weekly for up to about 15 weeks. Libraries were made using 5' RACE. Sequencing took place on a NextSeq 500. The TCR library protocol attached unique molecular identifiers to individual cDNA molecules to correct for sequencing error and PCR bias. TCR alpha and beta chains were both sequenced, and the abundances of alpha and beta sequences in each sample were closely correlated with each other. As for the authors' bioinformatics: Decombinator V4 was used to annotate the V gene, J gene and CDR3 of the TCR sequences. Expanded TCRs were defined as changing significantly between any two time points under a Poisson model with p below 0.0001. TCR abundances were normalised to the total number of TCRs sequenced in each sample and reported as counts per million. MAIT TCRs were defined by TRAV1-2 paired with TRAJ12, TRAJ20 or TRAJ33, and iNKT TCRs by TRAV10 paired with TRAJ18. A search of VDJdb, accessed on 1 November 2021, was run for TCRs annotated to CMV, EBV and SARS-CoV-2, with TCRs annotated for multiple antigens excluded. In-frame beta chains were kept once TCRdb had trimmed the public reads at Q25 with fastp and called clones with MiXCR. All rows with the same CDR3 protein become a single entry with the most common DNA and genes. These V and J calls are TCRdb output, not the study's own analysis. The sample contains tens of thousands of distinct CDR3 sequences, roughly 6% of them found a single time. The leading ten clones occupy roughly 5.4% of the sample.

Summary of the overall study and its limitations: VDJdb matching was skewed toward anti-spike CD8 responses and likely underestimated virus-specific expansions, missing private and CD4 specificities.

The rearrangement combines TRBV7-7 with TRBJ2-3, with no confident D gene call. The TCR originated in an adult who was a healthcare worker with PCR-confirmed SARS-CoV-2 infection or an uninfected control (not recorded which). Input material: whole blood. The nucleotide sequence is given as TGTGCTAGCAGCTTAACATTGGGGACAGATACGCAGTATTTT. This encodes CASSLTLGTDTQYF.